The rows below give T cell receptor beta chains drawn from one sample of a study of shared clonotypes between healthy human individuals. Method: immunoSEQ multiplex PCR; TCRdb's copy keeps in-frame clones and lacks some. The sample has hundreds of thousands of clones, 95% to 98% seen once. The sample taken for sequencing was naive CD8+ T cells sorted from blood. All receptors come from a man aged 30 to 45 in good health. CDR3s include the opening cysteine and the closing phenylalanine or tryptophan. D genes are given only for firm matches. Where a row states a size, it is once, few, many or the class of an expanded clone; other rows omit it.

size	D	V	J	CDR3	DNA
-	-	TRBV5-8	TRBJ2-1	CASSGRDNEQFF	TGTGCCAGCAGCGGGCGGGACAATGAGCAGTTCTTC
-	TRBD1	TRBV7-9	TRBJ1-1	CASSLVTLGTGGIEAFF	TGTGCCAGCAGCTTAGTAACCCTCGGGACAGGGGGCATTGAAGCTTTCTTT
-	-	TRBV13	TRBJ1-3	CASSLISRLNIFSGNTIYF	TGTGCCAGCAGCTTAATTTCCAGGCTCAATATTTTCTCTGGAAACACCATATATTTT
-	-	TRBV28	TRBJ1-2	CASAEEGLPVYGYTF	TGTGCCAGCGCCGAGGAGGGACTACCGGTCTATGGCTACACCTTC
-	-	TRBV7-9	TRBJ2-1	CASKGDYQDVRLHNEQFF	TGTGCCAGCAAGGGGGACTACCAAGACGTAAGACTCCACAATGAGCAGTTCTTC
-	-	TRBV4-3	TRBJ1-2	CASSQALGVSEAYTF	TGCGCCAGCAGCCAAGCCTTGGGGGTGTCGGAAGCATACACCTTC
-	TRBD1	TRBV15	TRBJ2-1	CATSRDGTAYNEQFF	TGTGCCACCAGCAGAGATGGGACAGCATACAATGAGCAGTTCTTC
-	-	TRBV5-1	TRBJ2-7	CASSLTVLGQDGYEQYF	TGCGCCAGCAGCTTGACCGTATTGGGCCAGGATGGGTACGAGCAGTACTTC
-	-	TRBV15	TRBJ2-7	CATSRDRGRDPSYEQYF	TGTGCCACCAGCAGAGATCGCGGCAGGGATCCCTCCTACGAGCAGTACTTC
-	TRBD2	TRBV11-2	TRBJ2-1	CASSPRMREGEQFF	TGTGCCAGCAGCCCACGTATGCGGGAGGGTGAGCAGTTCTTC
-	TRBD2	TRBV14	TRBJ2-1	CASSQGIKTQVGLTSGRLDEQFF	TGTGCCAGCAGCCAAGGGATAAAAACCCAGGTCGGCTTGACTAGCGGGAGGTTGGATGAGCAGTTCTTC
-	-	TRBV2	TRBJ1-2	CASSERSTNYGYTF	TGTGCCAGCAGCGAACGATCTACCAACTATGGCTACACCTTC
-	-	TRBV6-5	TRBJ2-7	CASSYGGRSSYEQYF	TGTGCCAGCAGTTACGGGGGCAGGTCCTCCTACGAGCAGTACTTC
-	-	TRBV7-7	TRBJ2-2	CASSLRESTGELFF	TGTGCTAGCAGCTTACGAGAGTCCACCGGGGAGCTGTTTTTT
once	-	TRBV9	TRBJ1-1	CASGTPGRGIDTEAFF	TGTGCCAGCGGAACGCCAGGTCGGGGGATTGACACTGAAGCTTTCTTT
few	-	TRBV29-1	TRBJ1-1	CSVIHLMNTEAFF	TGCAGCGTAATACACCTTATGAACACTGAAGCTTTCTTT
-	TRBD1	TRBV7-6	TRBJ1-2	CASSLGTGFSGYTF	TGTGCCAGCAGCTTAGGGACAGGGTTCTCTGGCTACACCTTC
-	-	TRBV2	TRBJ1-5	CASSEAGGNQPQHF	TGTGCCAGCAGTGAAGCAGGGGGCAATCAGCCCCAGCATTTT
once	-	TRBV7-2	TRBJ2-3	CASSENRVNTQYF	TGTGCCAGCAGCGAAAACAGGGTTAATACGCAGTATTTT
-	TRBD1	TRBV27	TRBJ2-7	CASSRRQGYEQYF	TGTGCCAGCAGTCGGAGACAGGGCTACGAGCAGTACTTC
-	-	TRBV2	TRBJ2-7	CASSETGSSYEQYF	TGTGCCAGCAGTGAGACAGGAAGCTCCTACGAGCAGTACTTC
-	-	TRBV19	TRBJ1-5	CASSIYGQTNQPQHF	TGTGCCAGTAGTATCTACGGACAAACGAATCAGCCCCAGCATTTT
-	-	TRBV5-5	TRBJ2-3	CASSLFEGLADTQYF	TGTGCCAGCAGCCTCTTCGAGGGGTTGGCGGATACGCAGTATTTT
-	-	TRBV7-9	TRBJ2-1	CASSPRLDGNNEQFF	TGTGCCAGCAGTCCCCGACTAGACGGGAACAATGAGCAGTTCTTC
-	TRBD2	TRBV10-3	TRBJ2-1	CAISDTSGSSNEQFF	TGTGCCATCAGTGATACTAGCGGGAGCAGCAATGAGCAGTTCTTC
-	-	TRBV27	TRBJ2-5	CASSLSSGTSLQYF	TGTGCCAGCAGTTTATCGTCGGGCACCAGCCTTCAGTACTTC
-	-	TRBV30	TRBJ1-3	CAWYVSGNTIYF	TGTGCCTGGTATGTCTCTGGAAACACCATATATTTT
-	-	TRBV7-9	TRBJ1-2	CASSLGPDAGGYTF	TGTGCCAGCAGCTTGGGACCCGATGCGGGTGGCTACACCTTC
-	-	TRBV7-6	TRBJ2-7	CASSLGSYEQYF	TGTGCCAGCAGCTTAGGGAGCTACGAGCAGTACTTC
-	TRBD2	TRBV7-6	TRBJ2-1	CASSSGLAGVLYNEQFF	TGTGCCAGCAGCTCGGGACTAGCGGGAGTTCTCTACAATGAGCAGTTCTTC
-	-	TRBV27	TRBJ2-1	CASSRGSSYNEQFF	TGTGCCAGCAGCCGGGGAAGCTCCTACAATGAGCAGTTCTTC
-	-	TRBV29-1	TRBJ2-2	CSVEVKWDGELFF	TGCAGCGTTGAAGTTAAGTGGGACGGGGAGCTGTTTTTT
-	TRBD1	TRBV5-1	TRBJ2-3	CASSLPGQGRSSSSTDTQYF	TGCGCCAGCAGCTTGCCCGGACAGGGTCGTAGCTCGTCAAGCACAGATACGCAGTATTTT
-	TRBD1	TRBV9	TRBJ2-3	CASSGGQGRNTQYF	TGTGCCAGCAGCGGGGGACAGGGTAGGAATACGCAGTATTTT
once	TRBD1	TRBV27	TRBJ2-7	CASSPGTVSYEQYF	TGTGCCAGCAGTCCCGGGACAGTGTCCTACGAGCAGTACTTC
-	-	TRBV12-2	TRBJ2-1	CASRPPQRELGYNEQFF	TGTGCAAGTCGCCCTCCACAGCGGGAGTTGGGATACAATGAGCAGTTCTTC
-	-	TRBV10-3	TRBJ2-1	CASQVGGEVYNEQFF	TGTGCCTCACAGGTAGGCGGGGAAGTCTACAATGAGCAGTTCTTC
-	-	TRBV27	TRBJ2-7	CASSFSSSIREQYF	TGTGCCAGCAGTTTCTCCTCATCCATACGGGAGCAGTACTTC
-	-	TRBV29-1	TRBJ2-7	CSAVNLQEEQYF	TGCAGCGCTGTCAACCTACAGGAAGAGCAGTACTTC
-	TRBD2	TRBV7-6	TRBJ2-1	CASSDRTSGYDNEQFF	TGTGCCAGCAGCGACAGGACTAGCGGGTACGACAATGAGCAGTTCTTC
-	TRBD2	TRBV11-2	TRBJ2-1	CASSPRTSGPYSYNEQFF	TGTGCCAGCAGCCCCAGGACTAGCGGGCCTTACTCCTACAATGAGCAGTTCTTC
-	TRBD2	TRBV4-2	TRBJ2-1	CASSQGLAGENEQFF	TGTGCCAGCAGCCAAGGCTTAGCGGGAGAGAATGAGCAGTTCTTC
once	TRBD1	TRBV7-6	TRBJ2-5	CASSFWTGLQETQYF	TGTGCCAGCAGCTTTTGGACAGGCTTACAAGAGACCCAGTACTTC
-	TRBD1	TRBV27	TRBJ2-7	CASRRRQGVGEQYF	TGTGCCAGCAGGCGCAGACAGGGAGTGGGTGAGCAGTACTTC
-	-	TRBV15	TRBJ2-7	CATSREGVNHEQYF	TGTGCCACCAGCAGGGAGGGAGTGAACCACGAGCAGTACTTC
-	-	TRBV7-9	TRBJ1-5	CASGLGTDSNQPQHF	TGTGCCAGCGGATTGGGGACCGATAGCAATCAGCCCCAGCATTTT
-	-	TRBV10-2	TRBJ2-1	CASSDGQSNEQFF	TGCGCCAGCAGTGATGGACAGAGCAATGAGCAGTTCTTC
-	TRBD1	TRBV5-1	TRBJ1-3	CASSLTGGRDTIYF	TGCGCCAGCAGCCTGACAGGGGGTCGGGACACCATATATTTT
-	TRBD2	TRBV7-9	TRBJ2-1	CASSPPGLADNEQFF	TGTGCCAGCAGCCCGCCGGGACTAGCGGACAATGAGCAGTTCTTC
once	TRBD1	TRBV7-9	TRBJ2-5	CASSSSGTDSQETQYF	TGTGCCAGCAGCTCCTCCGGGACAGACTCCCAAGAGACCCAGTACTTC
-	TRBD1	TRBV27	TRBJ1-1	CASSLGPGQGLVGTEAFF	TGTGCCAGCAGTTTAGGGCCGGGACAGGGGTTGGTAGGCACTGAAGCTTTCTTT
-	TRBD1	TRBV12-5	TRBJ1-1	CASGLDRTGRNTEAFF	TGTGCTAGTGGTTTGGACCGGACAGGGAGAAACACTGAAGCTTTCTTT
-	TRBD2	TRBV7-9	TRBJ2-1	CASSLAWRESNEQFF	TGTGCCAGCAGCTTAGCCTGGCGGGAGAGTAATGAGCAGTTCTTC
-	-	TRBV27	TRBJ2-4	CASSLSRGGNIQYF	TGTGCCAGCAGTTTATCACGAGGCGGAAACATTCAGTACTTC
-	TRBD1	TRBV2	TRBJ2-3	CASTQGTATDTQYF	TGTGCCAGCACCCAAGGGACAGCCACAGATACGCAGTATTTT
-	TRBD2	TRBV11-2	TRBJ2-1	CASSILTSGSVDEQFF	TGTGCCAGCAGCATACTAACTAGCGGGAGTGTGGATGAGCAGTTCTTC
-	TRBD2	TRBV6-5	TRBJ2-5	CASSSSRTSGETQYF	TGTGCCAGCAGTTCCTCCAGGACTAGCGGAGAGACCCAGTACTTC